Listed below are T cell receptor beta chains from one sample, sequenced in a study of CD4 T cells in relation to SARS-CoV-2 and coronaviruses. The assay was immunoSEQ multiplex PCR, and TCRdb's table has in-frame clones only and misses some. The sample includes tens of thousands of clones, over 75% of them seen just once. Sequencing was carried out using memory CD4+ T cells from PBMCs. The receptor set was obtained from an adult with COVID-19. Each CDR3 is given without its conserved first and last residue. Fields, in order: V gene, clone size, CDR3 protein. Only some rows state a clone size, as once, few, many or a class for expanded clones.

TRBV29-1,.,SVEGRTSGIDEQY
TRBV19,.,ASRNTEAF
TRBV7-2,.,ASSKPLASANVLT
TRBV29-1,.,SVETGGKSEAF
TRBV5-4,.,ASSPDPGASYNEQF
TRBV5-8,.,ASSSGLAGALGRDTQY
TRBV7-9,.,ASSLHKLAGPDNEQF
TRBV5-1,.,ASSLGLVLFEQY
TRBV5-1,.,ASSGGTGGNSPLH
TRBV7-9,.,ASRVPGRDTEAF
TRBV19,.,ASSIEGGEFAGELF
TRBV3-1/TRBV3-2,.,ASSQDGANNEQF
TRBV5-1,.,ASRRTGEPDGSTGELF
TRBV7-8,.,ASSLSPQGNSPLH
TRBV11-2,.,ASSLDHSSRGKGEQY
TRBV15,.,ATSRGTGSYNQPQH
TRBV5-1,.,ASSLAPSGGHYNEQF
TRBV29-1,.,SVSRGLAKNIQY
TRBV2,.,ASRDRVGSPLH
TRBV7-8,.,ASSLGGGGQPQH
TRBV5-5,once,ASSEGPYNEQF
TRBV5-6,.,ASSLGTGWGETQY
TRBV6-5,.,ASKNRGENTEAF
TRBV7-3,.,ASSFPTSGGQETQY
TRBV3-1/TRBV3-2,.,ASSQDYRGEKLF
TRBV3-1/TRBV3-2,.,ASSQIGARDNEQF
TRBV20-1,.,SASRSKGNEQY
TRBV19,.,ASSREPIATNEKLF
TRBV3-1/TRBV3-2,.,ASSTPGRENEKLF
TRBV7-2,.,ASSPDGRGLTEAF
TRBV27,.,ASSLSEPRGTDTQY
TRBV11-2,once,ASSSRDSGYT
TRBV12-5,.,ASGLRTGGKGYT
TRBV9,.,ASSVVPSGGAGEQY
TRBV19,.,ASRPALAGGPKTQY
TRBV29-1,.,SVLTGANEKLF
TRBV19,once,ASSIGLGDTQY
TRBV28,.,ASSSVNPQPSDSLGGYNQPQH
TRBV6-5,.,ASSYSGGALIGYT
TRBV2,.,ASSAAGGETQY
TRBV14,.,ASSQDLSSGNTIY
TRBV27,once,ASSLSSGTGFYEQY
TRBV7-2,.,ASSQSREYNEQF
TRBV5-1,.,ASSLFQGWNTEAF
TRBV5-1,.,ASSLGGPETQY
TRBV5-4,.,ASSSRAPGRWAGELF
TRBV25-1,.,ASSEEDRYYGYT
TRBV5-4,.,ASSWQGQLGNTIY
TRBV5-1,.,ASSPRQSTGELF
TRBV7-7,.,ASPRDTGELF
TRBV14,.,ASWTVKAPIKPQH
TRBV5-4,.,ASSFDRFGETQY
TRBV28,.,ATTQGRYEQY
TRBV11-2,once,ASSRGTGRYEQY